These 17 T cell receptor beta chains originate from one sample sequenced in a study of identical twins. MiXCR, run by TCRdb on the 5' RACE reads, gives a single entry per CDR3 protein. Of 1,800,000 or so distinct CDR3 sequences listed, more than 30% were seen once; the top ten hold about 0.27%. Sequenced sample: cord blood. These receptors all stem from a newborn girl in good health.

The chain is built from TRBV20-1 and TRBJ2-1; 8 bases match TRBD2. Gene TRBJ2-7 matches the end of the DNA better, so the J call may be wrong. CDR3 length equals 16 residues. Germline CDR1 and CDR2: DFQATT and SNEGSKA (reference sequence). CDR3: CSARDPGLGPYNEQYF. The CDR3 nucleotides are TGCAGTGCTAGAGATCCGGGACTAGGACCCTACAATGAGCAGTACTTC.

The J gene is TRBJ1-5, the V gene TRBV20-1; D is uncertain. The length of the CDR3 is 14 residues. The germline V gene has CDR1 DFQATT and CDR2 SNEGSKA (reference sequence). Trimming pared 6 bases from V and 4 bases from J, leaving 16 bases between. The CDR3 nucleotides are TGCAGTGCCCTTGGACCTCCAACAAATCAGCCCCAGCATTTT. It translates to CSALGPPTNQPQHF.

This clonotype has just a few counts. V and J are TRBV4-2 and TRBJ1-2; 9 positions match TRBD1. The CDR3 has 21 residues. Germline assignment: CDR1 LGHNA and CDR2 YNFKEQ. With 0 bases clipped from V and 4 bases from J, the junction kept 21 bases outside the gene matches. This CDR3 is CASSQDPIWTGDSLISYGYTF. DNA for the CDR3: TGTGCCAGCAGCCAAGATCCCATATGGACAGGGGACTCCCTTATCAGCTATGGCTACACCTTC.

The rearrangement links TRBV6-6 to TRBJ1-4, with D possibly TRBD1 on 5 matching bases. Trimming left V 0 bases short and J 7 bases short, with 12 bases between. This CDR3 is 15 amino acids long. CDR1 MNHNY and CDR2 SVGAGI come from the germline V gene (reference sequence). The CDR3 bases are TGTGCCAGCAGTTACTCACAGGCGCAGGGTGAAAAACTGTTTTTT. It yields the protein CASSYSQAQGEKLFF.

This clonotype showed up just a few times. The rearrangement joins TRBV10-3 to TRBJ2-3; weak D call: TRBD2 (5 bases). V gave up 0 bases and J gave up 2 bases, with 24 bases separating them. The germline CDR1 and CDR2 sequences are ENHRY and SYGVKD. The CDR3 is made up of 20 amino acids. DNA for the CDR3: TGTGCCATCAGTGAGTCGAACCCCTGGACTGTCGGGCCTGACACAGATACGCAGTATTTT. Translating it yields CAISESNPWTVGPDTDTQYF.

The chain couples TRBV20-1 to TRBJ2-3; D possibly uses TRBD1 or TRBD2 (5 bases each). V was trimmed by 2 bases and J by 7 bases, leaving 19 bases between them. This CDR3 has 15 residues. The V gene's germline CDR1 is DFQATT and CDR2 SNEGSKA (reference sequence). The chain's CDR3 is CSARLPGAGVNTQYF. The CDR3 bases are TGCAGTGCTAGATTACCCGGGGCAGGAGTAAATACGCAGTATTTT.

This clonotype was observed a handful of times. This rearrangement joins TRBV29-1 to TRBJ1-4, with D possibly TRBD1 on 6 matching bases. CDR3 length equals 13 residues. Germline CDR1 SQVTM, CDR2 ANQGSEA. Trimming shortened V by 7 bases and J by 4 bases, and 13 bases separated the two germline ends. In DNA form, the CDR3 reads TGCAGCGCCTCCGGGACACATAATGAAAAACTGTTTTTT. It encodes CSASGTHNEKLFF.

The rearrangement uses TRBV10-3 and TRBJ2-5; TRBD2 matches at 10 bases. CDR3 length: 15 residues. Germline assignment: CDR1 ENHRY and CDR2 SYGVKD. V shed 4 bases and J 4 bases; nucleotides not matched to a gene: 6. This CDR3 is CAISGETSGPETQYF. The CDR3 nucleotides read TGTGCCATCAGTGGGGAGACTAGCGGGCCAGAGACCCAGTACTTC.

This clonotype was counted between two and nine times. The chain is built from TRBV10-3 and TRBJ2-7; TRBD2 matches 7 bases. The germline gives CDR1 ENHRY, CDR2 SYGVKD. The CDR3 is 11 amino acids. V was pared by 9 bases and J by 4 bases, with 3 bases of the junction left unmatched. This CDR3 is CAMPAGYEQYF. The CDR3 DNA reads TGTGCCATGCCAGCGGGGTACGAGCAGTACTTC.

This clonotype has a handful of counts. The chain is built from TRBV5-1 and TRBJ2-3; 11 bases map to TRBD2. The CDR3 covers 16 residues. CDR1 and CDR2 (germline): SGHRS, YFSETQ. Unmatched junction bases numbered 5, after V lost 3 bases and J lost 2 bases. Written as DNA, the CDR3 is TGCGCCAGCAGCTCTAGCGGGGGGCTACTCACAGATACGCAGTATTTT. Encoded protein: CASSSSGGLLTDTQYF.

The chain couples TRBV20-1 to TRBJ2-7; D possibly corresponds to TRBD2 (6 bases). The CDR3 runs to 14 residues. Germline V gene sequence: CDR1 DFQATT, CDR2 SNEGSKA (reference sequence). Trimming cost V 3 bases and J 5 bases, with 17 bases left between them. The CDR3 coding sequence is TGCAGTGCTAGGGCCGGGACTGGGTACCACGAGCAGTACTTC. This encodes CSARAGTGYHEQYF.

In its sample, this clonotype was seen a few times. The rearrangement links TRBV20-1 to TRBJ1-6; D might be TRBD1 (6 bases). The CDR3 length is 16 residues. CDR1 and CDR2 from the germline V gene are DFQATT and SNEGSKA (reference sequence). Trimming stripped 6 bases from V and 0 bases from J, with 15 bases between. Written as DNA, the CDR3 is TGCAGTGCCCCGGGGGGGGCCAGCTCCTATAATTCACCCCTCCACTTT. Protein: CSAPGGASSYNSPLHF.

This clonotype has more than one count but fewer than ten. The chain links TRBV27 to TRBJ1-2, with 9 bases fitting TRBD1. This CDR3 has 15 residues. Germline values: CDR1 MNHEY, CDR2 SMNVEV (reference sequence). The trim removed 5 bases at V and 3 bases at J, leaving 7 bases unmatched. CDR3 region: CASSLSGTGHYGYTF. DNA for the CDR3: TGTGCCAGCAGTCTGTCCGGGACAGGGCACTATGGCTACACCTTC.

V gene TRBV28 combines with J gene TRBJ1-2, with D uncertain. Germline CDR1 MDHEN, CDR2 SYDVKM. This CDR3 is 12 amino acids long. V lost 5 bases to trimming and J lost 8 bases, with 12 bases between them. In DNA form, the CDR3 reads TGTGCCAGCAGTACCCCCTTCGGAGGCTACACCTTC. Its protein product is CASSTPFGGYTF.

The chain joins TRBV25-1 to TRBJ2-1; weak D call: TRBD2 (5 bases). Germline V gene lookup returns CDR1 MGHDK and CDR2 SYGVNS. V shed 8 bases and J shed 0 bases, with 14 bases lying between them. The CDR3 totals 15 residues. This CDR3 is CASGGGSTSYNEQFF. In nucleotides, the CDR3 is TGTGCCAGCGGAGGTGGCTCGACCTCCTACAATGAGCAGTTCTTC.

There are many counts of this clonotype. This chain links TRBV28 with TRBJ2-5; the D gene is possibly TRBD2 (6 bases). V lost 5 bases and J lost 4, with 14 bases in between. The CDR3 extends over 14 amino acids. Looked up from germline, CDR1 is MDHEN and CDR2 is SYDVKM. In nucleotides, the CDR3 is TGTGCCAGCAGTAGTCCACTAGCCCCAGAGACCCAGTACTTC. Protein sequence: CASSSPLAPETQYF.

This clonotype showed up just a few times. The chain recombines TRBV12-3 or TRBV12-4 with TRBJ1-5; D perhaps matches TRBD1 (5 bases). Trimming took 2 bases from V and 4 from J, leaving 12 bases between them. The CDR3 length is 15 residues. The chain's CDR3 is CASSLSLRGNQPQHF. CDR3 DNA sequence: TGTGCCAGCAGTTTATCCCTAAGGGGAAATCAGCCCCAGCATTTT.